This TCR beta chain was identified in a study of T cell responses to AZD1222 COVID-19 vaccine. As for the study in general: It was second doses at about 4 or about 12 weeks that were pooled. Study-wide results and caveats: CD4 TCRs associated with vaccination spanned spike, dominating at 160-218 and 743-854. In the spike-specific TCR repertoire, nearly half reportedly target unmutated variant regions.

Sequencing was performed with immunoSEQ multiplex PCR; in TCRdb, only in-frame clones are kept and a portion is missing. The repertoire holds 100,000 or so clones, roughly 83% seen once, with approximately 17% in the top ten. Concerning this clone: Antigen: not known.

The CDR3 is 13 residues long. Germline trimming cut 3 bases from V and 6 bases from J; bases unmatched to any gene: 5. This sequence was found in an adult in good health. The chain has TRBV12-3 or TRBV12-4 and TRBJ2-7, with 7 positions matching TRBD1. Here the sequenced sample was peripheral blood, taken on day 0 of AZD1222 vaccination. The CDR3 protein is CASSFRQGSEQYV. The DNA of the CDR3 is TGTGCCAGCAGTTTTAGACAGGGCTCCGAGCAGTACGTC.